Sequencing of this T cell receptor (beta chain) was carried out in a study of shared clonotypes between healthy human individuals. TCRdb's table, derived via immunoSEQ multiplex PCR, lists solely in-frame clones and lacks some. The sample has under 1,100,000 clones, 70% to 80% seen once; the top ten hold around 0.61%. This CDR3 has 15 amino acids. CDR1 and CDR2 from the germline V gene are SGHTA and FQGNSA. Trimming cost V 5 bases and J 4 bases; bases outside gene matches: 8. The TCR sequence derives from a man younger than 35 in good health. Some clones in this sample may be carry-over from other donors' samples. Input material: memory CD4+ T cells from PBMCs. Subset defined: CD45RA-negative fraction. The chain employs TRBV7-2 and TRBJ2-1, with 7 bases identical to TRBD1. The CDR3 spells CASSQEGQFYNEQFF. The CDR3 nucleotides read TGTGCCAGCAGCCAAGAGGGACAGTTTTACAATGAGCAGTTCTTC.